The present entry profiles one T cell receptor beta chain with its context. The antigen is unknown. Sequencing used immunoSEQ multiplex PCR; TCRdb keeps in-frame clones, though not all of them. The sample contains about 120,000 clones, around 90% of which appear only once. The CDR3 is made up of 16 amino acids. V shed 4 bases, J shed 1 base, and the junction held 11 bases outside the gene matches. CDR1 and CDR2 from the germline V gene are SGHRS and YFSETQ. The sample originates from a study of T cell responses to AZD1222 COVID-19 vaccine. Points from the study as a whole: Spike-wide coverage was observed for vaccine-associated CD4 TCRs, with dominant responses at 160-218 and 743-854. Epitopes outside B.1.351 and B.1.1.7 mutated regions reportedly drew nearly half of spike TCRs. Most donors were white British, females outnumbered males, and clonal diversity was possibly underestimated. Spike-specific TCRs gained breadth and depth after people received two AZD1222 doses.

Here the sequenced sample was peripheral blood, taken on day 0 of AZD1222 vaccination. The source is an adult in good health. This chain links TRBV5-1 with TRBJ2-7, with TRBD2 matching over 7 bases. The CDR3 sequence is CASSPYSGPISYEQYF. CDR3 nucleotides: TGCGCCAGCAGCCCGTATAGCGGGCCGATATCCTACGAGCAGTACTTC.